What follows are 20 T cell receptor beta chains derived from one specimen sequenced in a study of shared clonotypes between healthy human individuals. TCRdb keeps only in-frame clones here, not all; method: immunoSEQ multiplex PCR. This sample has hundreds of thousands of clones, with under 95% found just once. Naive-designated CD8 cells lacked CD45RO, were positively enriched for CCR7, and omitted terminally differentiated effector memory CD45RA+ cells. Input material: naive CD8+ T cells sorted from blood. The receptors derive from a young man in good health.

The CDR3 sequence: CASSLTSGMRGTDTQYF. The CDR3 nucleotides read TGTGCCAGCAGCTTGACTAGCGGGATGCGAGGCACAGATACGCAGTATTTT. The chain joins TRBV7-6 to TRBJ2-3; 11 nucleotides agree with TRBD2. Trimming at V came to 3 bases and at J to 1 base, leaving 6 bases not matched to a gene. This CDR3 contains 17 residues. Germline CDR1 reads SGHVS; CDR2 reads FNYEAQ.

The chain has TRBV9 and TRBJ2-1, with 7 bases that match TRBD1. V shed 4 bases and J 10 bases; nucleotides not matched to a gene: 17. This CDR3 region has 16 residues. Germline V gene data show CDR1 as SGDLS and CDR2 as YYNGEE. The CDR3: CASSTPPGTASMEQFF. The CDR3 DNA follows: TGTGCCAGCAGCACTCCCCCCGGGACAGCCAGTATGGAGCAGTTCTTC.

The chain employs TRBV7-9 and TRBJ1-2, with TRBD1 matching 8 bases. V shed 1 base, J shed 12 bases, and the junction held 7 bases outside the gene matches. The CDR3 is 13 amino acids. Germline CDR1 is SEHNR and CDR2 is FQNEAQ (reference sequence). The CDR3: CASSLGGGTGNTF. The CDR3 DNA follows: TGTGCCAGCAGCTTAGGAGGGGGGACAGGCAACACCTTC.

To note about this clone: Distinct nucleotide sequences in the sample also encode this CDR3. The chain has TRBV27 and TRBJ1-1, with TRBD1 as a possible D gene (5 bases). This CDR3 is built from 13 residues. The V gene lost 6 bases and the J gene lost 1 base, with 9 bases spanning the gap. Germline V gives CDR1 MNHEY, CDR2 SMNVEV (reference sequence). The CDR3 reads CASSLGGNTEAFF. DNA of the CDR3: TGTGCCAGCAGCCTCGGGGGGAACACTGAAGCTTTCTTT.

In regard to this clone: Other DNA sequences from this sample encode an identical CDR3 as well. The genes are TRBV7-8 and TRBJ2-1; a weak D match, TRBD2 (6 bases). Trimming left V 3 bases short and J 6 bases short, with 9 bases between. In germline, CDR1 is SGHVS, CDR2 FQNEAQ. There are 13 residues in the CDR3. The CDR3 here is CASSLGGVNEQFF. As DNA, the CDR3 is TGTGCCAGCAGCTTGGGAGGAGTCAATGAGCAGTTCTTC.

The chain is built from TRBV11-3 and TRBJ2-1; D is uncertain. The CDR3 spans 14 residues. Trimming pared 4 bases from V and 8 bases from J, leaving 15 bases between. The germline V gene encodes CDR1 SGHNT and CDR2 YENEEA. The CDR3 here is CASSSFYDEDEQFF. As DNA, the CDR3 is TGTGCCAGCAGCTCCTTCTATGACGAAGATGAGCAGTTCTTC.

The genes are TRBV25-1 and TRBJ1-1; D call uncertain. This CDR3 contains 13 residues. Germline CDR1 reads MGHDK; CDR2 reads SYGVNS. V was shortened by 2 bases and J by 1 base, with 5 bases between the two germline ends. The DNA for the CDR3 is TGTGCCAGCAGTGAACCAGCGAACACTGAAGCTTTCTTT. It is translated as CASSEPANTEAFF.

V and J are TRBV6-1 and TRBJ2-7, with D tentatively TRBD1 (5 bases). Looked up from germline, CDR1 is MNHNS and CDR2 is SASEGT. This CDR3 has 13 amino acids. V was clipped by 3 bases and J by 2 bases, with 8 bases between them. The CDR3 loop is CASSDTGAYEQYF. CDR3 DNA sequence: TGTGCCAGCAGTGATACAGGCGCCTACGAGCAGTACTTC.

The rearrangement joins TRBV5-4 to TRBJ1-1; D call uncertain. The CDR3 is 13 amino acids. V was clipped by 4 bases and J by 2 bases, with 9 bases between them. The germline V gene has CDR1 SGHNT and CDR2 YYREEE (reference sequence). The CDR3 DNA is TGTGCCAGCAGCACAGCGGGTAACACTGAAGCTTTCTTT. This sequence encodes CASSTAGNTEAFF.

In nucleotides, the CDR3 is TGCGCCAGCAGCTTCGGAGGCCGGGATGAGCAGTTCTTC. Amino acid sequence: CASSFGGRDEQFF. The chain joins TRBV5-1 to TRBJ2-1, with D perhaps TRBD2 (5 bases). Trimming took 2 bases from V and 8 from J, leaving 11 bases between them. The CDR3 is 13 residues long. The germline V gene encodes CDR1 SGHRS and CDR2 YFSETQ.

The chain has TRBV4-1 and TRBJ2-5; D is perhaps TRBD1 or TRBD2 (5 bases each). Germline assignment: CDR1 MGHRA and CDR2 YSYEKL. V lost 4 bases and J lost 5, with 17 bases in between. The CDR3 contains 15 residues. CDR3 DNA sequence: TGCGCCAGCAGCCCGGGACCCTCGGGGATGGAGACCCAGTACTTC. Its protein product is CASSPGPSGMETQYF.

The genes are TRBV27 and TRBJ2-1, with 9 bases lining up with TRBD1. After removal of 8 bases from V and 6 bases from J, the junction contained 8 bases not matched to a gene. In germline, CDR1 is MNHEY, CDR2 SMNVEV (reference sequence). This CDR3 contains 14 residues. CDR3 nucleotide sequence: TGTGCCAGCTCCCGACAGGGGGTCTTCAATGAGCAGTTCTTC. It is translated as CASSRQGVFNEQFF.

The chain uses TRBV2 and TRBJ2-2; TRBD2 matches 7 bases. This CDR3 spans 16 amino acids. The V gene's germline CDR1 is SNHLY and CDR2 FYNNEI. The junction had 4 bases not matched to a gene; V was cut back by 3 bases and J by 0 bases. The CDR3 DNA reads TGTGCCAGCAGTGACTCTAGCGGTGCGAACACCGGGGAGCTGTTTTTT. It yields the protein CASSDSSGANTGELFF.

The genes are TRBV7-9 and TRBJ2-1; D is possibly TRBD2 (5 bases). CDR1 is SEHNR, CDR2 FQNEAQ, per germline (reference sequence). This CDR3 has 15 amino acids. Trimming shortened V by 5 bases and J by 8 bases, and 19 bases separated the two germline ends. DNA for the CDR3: TGTGCCAGCAGCCAATTATTACGAGGGAGCGATGAGCAGTTCTTC. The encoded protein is CASSQLLRGSDEQFF.

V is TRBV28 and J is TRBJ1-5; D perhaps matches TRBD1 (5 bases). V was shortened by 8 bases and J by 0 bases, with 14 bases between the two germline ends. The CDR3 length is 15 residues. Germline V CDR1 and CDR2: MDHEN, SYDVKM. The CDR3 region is CASERQTFSNQPQHF. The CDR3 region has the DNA TGTGCCAGCGAACGACAGACTTTTAGCAATCAGCCCCAGCATTTT. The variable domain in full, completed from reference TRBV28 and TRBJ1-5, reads DVKVTQSSRYLVKRTGEKVFLECVQDMDHENMFWYRQDPGLGLRLIYFSYDVKMKEKGDIPEGYSVSREKKERFSLILESASTNQTSMYLCASERQTFSNQPQHFGDGTRLSIL.

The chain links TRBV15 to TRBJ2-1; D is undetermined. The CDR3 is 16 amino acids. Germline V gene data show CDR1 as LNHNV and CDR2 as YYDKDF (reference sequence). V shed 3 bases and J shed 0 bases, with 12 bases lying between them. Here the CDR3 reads CATSSLDASSYNEQFF. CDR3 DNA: TGTGCCACCAGCAGCTTGGACGCAAGCTCCTACAATGAGCAGTTCTTC.

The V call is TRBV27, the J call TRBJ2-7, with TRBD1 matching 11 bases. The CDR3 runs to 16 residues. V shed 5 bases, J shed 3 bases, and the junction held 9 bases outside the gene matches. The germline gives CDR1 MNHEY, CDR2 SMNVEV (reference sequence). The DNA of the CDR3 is TGTGCCAGCAGTCCCTATCCCGGGACAGGGGGCTACGAGCAGTACTTC. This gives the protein CASSPYPGTGGYEQYF.

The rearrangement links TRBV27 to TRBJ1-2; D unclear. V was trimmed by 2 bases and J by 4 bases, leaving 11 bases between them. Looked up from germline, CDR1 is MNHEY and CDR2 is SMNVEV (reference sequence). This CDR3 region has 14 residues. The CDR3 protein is CASSLGRSTYGYTF. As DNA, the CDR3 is TGTGCCAGCAGTTTAGGCAGGTCTACCTATGGCTACACCTTC.

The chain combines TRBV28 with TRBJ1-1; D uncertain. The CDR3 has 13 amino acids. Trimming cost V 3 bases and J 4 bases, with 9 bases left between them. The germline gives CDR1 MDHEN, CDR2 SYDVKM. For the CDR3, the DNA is TGTGCCAGCAGTTTGGCGGATTCCACTGAAGCTTTCTTT. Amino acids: CASSLADSTEAFF.

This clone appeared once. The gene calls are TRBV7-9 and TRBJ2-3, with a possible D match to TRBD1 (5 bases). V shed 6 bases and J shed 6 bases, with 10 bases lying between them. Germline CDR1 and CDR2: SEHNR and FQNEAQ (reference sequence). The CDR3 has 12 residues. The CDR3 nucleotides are TGTGCCAGCAGTCAGGGCGTTGATACGCAGTATTTT. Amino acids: CASSQGVDTQYF.